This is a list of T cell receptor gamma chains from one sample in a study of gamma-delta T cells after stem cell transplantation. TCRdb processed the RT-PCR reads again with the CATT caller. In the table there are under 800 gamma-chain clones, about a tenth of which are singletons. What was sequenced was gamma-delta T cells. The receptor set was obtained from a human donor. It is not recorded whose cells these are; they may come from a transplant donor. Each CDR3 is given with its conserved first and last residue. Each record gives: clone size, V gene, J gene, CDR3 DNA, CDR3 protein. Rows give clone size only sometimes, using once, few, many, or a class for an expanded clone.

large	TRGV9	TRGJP	TGTGCCTTGTGGGGCGCAGAGTTGGGCAAAAAAATCAAGGTATTT	CALWGAELGKKIKVF
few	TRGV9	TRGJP	TGTGCCTTGTGGGAGGTGACCCGTGAGTTGGGCAAAAAAATCAAGGTATTT	CALWEVTRELGKKIKVF
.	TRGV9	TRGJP	TGTGCCTTGTGGGAGGTGCAGATGACAGCCAAGCCTAGAAAAGAGTTGGGCAAAAAAATCAAGGTATTT	CALWEVQMTAKPRKELGKKIKVF
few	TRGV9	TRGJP	TGTGCCTTGTGGGAGGTGCATATGGAGTTGGGCAAAAAAATCAAGGTATTT	CALWEVHMELGKKIKVF
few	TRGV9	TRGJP	TGTGCCTTGTGGGAGGTACTGCAAGAGTTGGGCAAAAAAATCAAGGTATTT	CALWEVLQELGKKIKVF
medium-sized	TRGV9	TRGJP	TGTGCCTTGTGGGAGGTGCACAAGTTGGGCAAAAAAATCAAGGTATTT	CALWEVHKLGKKIKVF
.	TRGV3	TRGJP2	TGTGCCACCTGGGGGACCGGTAGTGATTGGATCAAGACGTTT	CATWGTGSDWIKTF
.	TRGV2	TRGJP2	TGTGCCACCTGGGACGGGATAAGTAGTGATTGGATCAAGACGTTT	CATWDGISSDWIKTF
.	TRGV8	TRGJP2	TGTGCCACCTGGGCACGATCTGTGGCTCGTGATTGGATCAAGACGTTT	CATWARSVARDWIKTF
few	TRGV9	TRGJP	TGTGCCTTGTGGCTGACCCTGCAAGAGTTGGGCAAAAAAATCAAGGTATTT	CALWLTLQELGKKIKVF
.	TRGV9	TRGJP	TGTGCCTTGTGGGGGCCTCAAGAGTTGGGCAAAAAAATCAAGGTATTT	CALWGPQELGKKIKVF
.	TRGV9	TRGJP	TGTGCCTTGTGGGACAGGGGAGAGTTGGGCAAAAAAATCAAGGTATTT	CALWDRGELGKKIKVF
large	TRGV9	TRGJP	TGTGCCTTGTGGGAGGTCAATGAGTTGGGCAAAAAAATCAAGGTATTT	CALWEVNELGKKIKVF
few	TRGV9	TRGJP	TGTGCCTTGTGGGAGGTTCAAACGTTGGGCAAAAAAATCAAGGTATTT	CALWEVQTLGKKIKVF
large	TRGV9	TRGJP	TGTGCCTTGTGGGAAAAAGAGTTGGGCAAAAAAATCAAGGTATTT	CALWEKELGKKIKVF